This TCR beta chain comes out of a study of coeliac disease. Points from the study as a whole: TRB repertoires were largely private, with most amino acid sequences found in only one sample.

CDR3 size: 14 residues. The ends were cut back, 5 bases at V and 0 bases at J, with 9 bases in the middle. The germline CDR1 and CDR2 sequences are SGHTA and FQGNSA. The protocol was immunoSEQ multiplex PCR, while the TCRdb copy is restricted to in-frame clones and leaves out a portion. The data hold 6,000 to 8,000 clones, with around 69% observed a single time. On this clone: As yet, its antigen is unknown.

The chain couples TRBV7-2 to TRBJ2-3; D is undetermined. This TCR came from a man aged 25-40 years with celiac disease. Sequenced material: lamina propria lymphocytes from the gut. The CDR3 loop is CASSTQPSTDTQYF. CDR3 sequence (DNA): TGTGCCAGCAGCACACAACCTAGCACAGATACGCAGTATTTT.